This entry describes one T cell receptor beta chain. Profiled with immunoSEQ multiplex PCR; TCRdb holds only in-frame clones, not every one. The sample lists 200,000 to 250,000 clones; approximately 83% were seen once. The source of the sample is a study of blood T cell repertoires in COVID-19. Overall study context: T cells, B-cell-depleted T cells, or PBMCs provided the cDNA or gDNA that served as material.

The CDR3 contains 17 residues. The germline V gene has CDR1 SEHNR and CDR2 FQNEAQ (reference sequence). V gave up 7 bases and J gave up 0 bases, with 18 bases separating them. The TCR was taken from a man at least 80 years old with acute or convalescent COVID-19. Sequencing was done on a sample of peripheral blood. The rearrangement uses TRBV7-9 and TRBJ1-4, with unresolved D. The CDR3 bases are TGTGCCAGCACCGTAGGTAGAGGATTTGCAACTAATGAAAAACTGTTTTTT. It is translated as CASTVGRGFATNEKLFF.